This T cell receptor (beta chain) was sequenced during a study of human T cells and chemical hapten exposure. The V segment lost 2 bases and the J segment 5 bases; nucleotides outside the gene matches: 5. Germline CDR1 reads MGHRA; CDR2 reads YSYEKL. The CDR3 length is 15 residues. The time point was: patch test 3, about 24 weeks after DPC sensitization. Noted treatment: therapeutic diphenylcyclopropenone sensitization with weekly scalp DPC. Each donor was an alopecia patient between 18 and 70 years of age who qualified for DPC. TCRdb analysed the RACE reads with MiXCR anew, one entry per CDR3 protein. This table has some 110,000 distinct CDR3 sequences, approximately 11% appearing once. As concerns this clonotype: Its antigen remains unknown.

The study's findings and limits: Versus controls, expanded TCRs had significantly more large CDR3 similarity clusters.

The source was whole blood, collected in connection with sensitization to the hapten diphenylcyclopropenone (DPC). The TCR sequence derives from a woman between 50 and 59 years old with alopecia areata. Some clones in this sample may be carry-over from other donors' samples. The rearrangement links TRBV4-1 to TRBJ2-7, with 11 bases lining up with TRBD2. CDR3 sequence: CASSQHSGGANEQYF. The CDR3 DNA sequence: TGCGCCAGCAGCCAACATAGCGGGGGGGCCAACGAGCAGTACTTC.